A selection of T cell receptor beta chains follows, all from one sample in a study of T cells in localized non-small cell lung cancer. TCRdb keeps only in-frame clones here, not all; method: immunoSEQ multiplex PCR. The sample lists 90,000 or so clones; about nine tenths were seen once. Source: peripheral blood, taken before any cancer treatment. All receptors come from a man aged 35 to 69 with stage I squamous cell lung carcinoma. Both conserved end residues are part of each CDR3. The D gene is left open where the match is weak. Not every row has a clone size; where given, it reads once, few, many or a size class.

TRBD1,-,TRBJ1-1,TRBV6-1,TGTGCCAGCAGTGCCATCCAGGGGGCGAACACTGAAGCTTTCTTT,CASSAIQGANTEAFF
-,once,TRBJ1-2,TRBV4-1,TGCGCCAGCAGCCAAGGAAGGACTAATTTCTATGGCTACACCTTC,CASSQGRTNFYGYTF
TRBD1,-,TRBJ2-1,TRBV18,TGTGCCAGCTCACCGGAAGGGGGCTGGAATGAGCAGTTCTTC,CASSPEGGWNEQFF
-,-,TRBJ1-2,TRBV5-1,TGCGCCAGCAGCCGAGAGGCAGCCAACTATGGCTACACCTTC,CASSREAANYGYTF
TRBD2,-,TRBJ2-2,TRBV10-3,TGTGCCATCAGTGAGTCCTTAGGACTAGCGGGGGGTAGCAACACCGGGGAGCTGTTTTTT,CAISESLGLAGGSNTGELFF
-,-,TRBJ1-6,TRBV4-3,TGCGCCAGCAGCAAAGCCCCGGGCCCTGGAGCCCTCCACTTT,CASSKAPGPGALHF
-,-,TRBJ1-5,TRBV19,TGTGCCAGTAGTACCAGACAGGTACCTTATAGCAATCAGCCCCAGCATTTT,CASSTRQVPYSNQPQHF
TRBD1,few,TRBJ1-2,TRBV2,TGTGCCAGCAGCCTCAAGACAGGGGTGGGAAGCTATGGCTACACCTTC,CASSLKTGVGSYGYTF
TRBD1,-,TRBJ1-4,TRBV28,TGTGCCAGCAGTTTCGGGTCCAGGGGGCTCACTAATGAAAAACTGTTTTTT,CASSFGSRGLTNEKLFF
-,-,TRBJ2-7,TRBV6-1,TGTGCCACTCATACTCTAGCCACAGGGTCCTACGAGCAGTACTTC,CATHTLATGSYEQYF
TRBD1,-,TRBJ1-6,TRBV5-1,TGCGCCAGCCTACGGGAGGGACAGGGGCCTGTCCTCGAGAGTTCACCCCTCCACTTT,CASLREGQGPVLESSPLHF
TRBD1,-,TRBJ2-6,TRBV5-1,TGCGCCAGCAGCTTGGCTCGTTCTGGGACAGGGTCCGGGGCCAACGTCCTGACTTTC,CASSLARSGTGSGANVLTF
-,-,TRBJ1-1,TRBV11-2,TGTGCCAGCAGCTTATACACGGGGACTGAAGCTTTCTTT,CASSLYTGTEAFF
-,-,TRBJ1-6,TRBV5-6,TGTGCCAGCAAAGGTGCCAAGGGCTCCTATAATTCACCCCTCCACTTT,CASKGAKGSYNSPLHF
TRBD1,few,TRBJ1-2,TRBV5-8,TGTGCCAGCAGCTCGGGACAGCTAACCTATGGCTACACCTTC,CASSSGQLTYGYTF
TRBD2,-,TRBJ2-1,TRBV7-9,TGTGCCAGCAGCGGGGGGACTAGCCAGGGCGAGCAGTTCTTC,CASSGGTSQGEQFF
-,-,TRBJ1-4,TRBV6-6,TGTGCCAGCACCATAACCGACAGTAATGAAAAACTGTTTTTT,CASTITDSNEKLFF
-,few,TRBJ1-5,TRBV27,TGTGCCAGCACCCCGGTATATAGCAATCAGCCCCAGCATTTT,CASTPVYSNQPQHF
-,once,TRBJ1-3,TRBV7-9,TGTGCCAGCAGCTTTCGAAGAAACACCATATATTTT,CASSFRRNTIYF
-,-,TRBJ1-2,TRBV5-6,TGTGCCAGCAGCTTTCGGACGACCCCTAACTATGGCTACACCTTC,CASSFRTTPNYGYTF
TRBD1,-,TRBJ1-1,TRBV18,TGTGCCAGCTCACCGAAAACAGGGGTGAACACTGAAGCTTTCTTT,CASSPKTGVNTEAFF
-,-,TRBJ1-2,TRBV6-5,TGTGCCAGCAGCCGCGGGGCCCTCTACACCTTC,CASSRGALYTF
-,-,TRBJ1-3,TRBV19,TGTGCCAGTAACGATCTACGAGACACCATATATTTT,CASNDLRDTIYF
-,once,TRBJ1-3,TRBV6-1,TGTGCCAGCAGTGAAGCTCTTGCTAGGGGGGGAGGCACCATATATTTT,CASSEALARGGGTIYF
-,-,TRBJ1-2,TRBV7-2,TGTGCCAGCAGCTTAGGTTCGGGGAGGTATGGCTACACCTTC,CASSLGSGRYGYTF
TRBD1,many,TRBJ2-2,TRBV4-1,TGCGCCAGCAGCCCACGAGGGACAGGTAACACCGGGGAGCTGTTTTTT,CASSPRGTGNTGELFF
-,-,TRBJ2-1,TRBV10-1,TGCGCCAGCAGGGCGGACTATCCCTACAATGAGCAGTTCTTC,CASRADYPYNEQFF
-,-,TRBJ1-1,TRBV6-5,TGTGCCAGCAGCTGGGGGGCGAACACTGAAGCTTTCTTT,CASSWGANTEAFF
-,-,TRBJ2-5,TRBV7-2,TGTGCCAGCAGCTTAGCTTTAGGGGGGGGCCAAGAGACCCAGTACTTC,CASSLALGGGQETQYF
TRBD1,-,TRBJ1-3,TRBV10-3,TGTGCCATCACCAAGGACAGGGACTCTGGAAACACCATATATTTT,CAITKDRDSGNTIYF
-,-,TRBJ1-5,TRBV30,TGTGCCTGGAGTGTAGAAAGCAATCAGCCCCAGCATTTT,CAWSVESNQPQHF
-,-,TRBJ1-5,TRBV19,TGTGCCAGTAGTACAACCACGTCCGAGGACAGCGGGGGAATGGACAATCAGCCCCAGCATTTT,CASSTTTSEDSGGMDNQPQHF
-,-,TRBJ1-5,TRBV5-8,TGTGCCAGCAGCTTGGGCCCACAGGGTCGTGGACAGCCCCAGCATTTT,CASSLGPQGRGQPQHF
-,-,TRBJ1-3,TRBV2,TGTGCCAGCAGTCCCGGACAGTATCCGTCTGGAAACACCATATATTTT,CASSPGQYPSGNTIYF
-,-,TRBJ1-1,TRBV28,TGTGCCAGCAGTTCCCCGGGACGGCAGGCTGAAGCTTTCTTT,CASSSPGRQAEAFF
-,-,TRBJ1-2,TRBV10-1,TGCGCCAGCAGTGAGTCTGGGAGAGCCTATGGCTACACCTTC,CASSESGRAYGYTF
TRBD1,-,TRBJ1-6,TRBV29-1,TGCAGCGTGGGACAGGATCAAAATTCACCCCTCCACTTT,CSVGQDQNSPLHF
-,-,TRBJ2-7,TRBV5-1,TGCGCCAGCAGCTTGGGGGTCCCAATCGGGTACTCCTACGAGCAGTACTTC,CASSLGVPIGYSYEQYF
-,-,TRBJ1-2,TRBV19,TGTGCCAGTAGTATAGATCGAAGGGTTCAGAACTATGGCTACACCTTC,CASSIDRRVQNYGYTF
TRBD1,-,TRBJ1-1,TRBV27,TGTGCCAGCAGTCGCACCTCCGGGACAGTGTATACTGAAGCTTTCTTT,CASSRTSGTVYTEAFF
-,once,TRBJ1-2,TRBV19,TGTGCCAGTAGTATTAACTATGGCTACACCTTC,CASSINYGYTF